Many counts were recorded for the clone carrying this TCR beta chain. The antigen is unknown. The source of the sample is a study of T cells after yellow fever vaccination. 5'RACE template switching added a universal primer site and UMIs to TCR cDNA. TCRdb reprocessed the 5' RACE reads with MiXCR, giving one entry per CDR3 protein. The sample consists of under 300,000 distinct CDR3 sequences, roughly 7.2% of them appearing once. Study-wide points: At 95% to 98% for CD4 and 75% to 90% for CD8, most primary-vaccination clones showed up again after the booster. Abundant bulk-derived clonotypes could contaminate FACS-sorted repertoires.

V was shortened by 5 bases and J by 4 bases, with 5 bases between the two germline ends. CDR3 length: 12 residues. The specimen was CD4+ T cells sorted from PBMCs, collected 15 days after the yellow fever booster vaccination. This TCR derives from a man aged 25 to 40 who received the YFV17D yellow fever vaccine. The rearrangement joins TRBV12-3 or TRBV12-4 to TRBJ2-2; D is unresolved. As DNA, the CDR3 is TGTGCCAGCAGTACAAGCACCGGGGAGCTGTTTTTT. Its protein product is CASSTSTGELFF.